The 3 T cell receptor beta chains in this list originate from one sample, sequenced in a study of T cells in Graves' hyperthyroidism and ophthalmopathy. RNA transcripts served as the template for amplifying TCR beta CDR3 regions. HTBI primers were employed in a first-round RT-PCR of the TCR CDR3. TCRdb re-called the multiplex PCR reads through MiXCR, storing one row per CDR3 protein. The data contain approximately 600,000 distinct CDR3 sequences, about 20% of them seen just once; the ten biggest clones take up 34%. Material for sequencing was blood. These receptor sequences come from a young man with Graves' ophthalmopathy.

This clonotype was seen more than once but under ten times. The V and J genes are TRBV28 and TRBJ2-5; 11 bases line up with TRBD2. J lost 5 bases, V lost 5 bases, and 13 bases had no gene match. Looked up from germline, CDR1 is MDHEN and CDR2 is SYDVKM. This CDR3 is 17 amino acids long. The CDR3 bases are TGTGCCAGCAGTGCAAGACTAGCGGGGTTAGTTCTGGAGACCCAGTACTTC. Residues: CASSARLAGLVLETQYF.

There are a few counts of this clonotype. A junction boundary mismatches the germline segment, possibly from a read error. The chain links TRBV7-7 to TRBJ2-5; tentatively, D is TRBD1 or TRBD2 (5 bases each). The CDR3 extends over 14 amino acids. Germline CDR1 SSHAT, CDR2 FNYEAQ (reference sequence). The CDR3 bases are TGTGCTAGCAGCTTCGGGACCAACCAAGAGACCCAGTACTTC. The encoded protein is CASSFGTNQETQYF.

The genes are TRBV2 and TRBJ1-1; TRBD1 might be the D (5 bases). Per the germline V gene, CDR1 is SNHLY and CDR2 is FYNNEI. The length of the CDR3 is 13 residues. Trimming cost V 6 bases and J 8 bases, with 16 bases left between them. CDR3 in amino acids: CASREIYGGEAFF. The CDR3, as DNA: TGTGCCAGCAGGGAAATCTACGGGGGGGAAGCTTTCTTT.